This T cell receptor (beta chain) was recovered during a study of blood T cell repertoires in COVID-19. The overall study: COVID-19 samples from acute and convalescent phases originated in the United States, Italy and Spain. Sources were T cells, B-cell-depleted T cells, or PBMCs; the material itself was cDNA or gDNA.

How the authors handled the data: By means of reference gene primer amplification, nucleated cell counts were estimated. Assay: immunoSEQ multiplex PCR; the TCRdb copy retains only in-frame clones and omits some. Clone size and V and J calls were adopted from that table, with D and trimming inferred from the DNA. The profile shows 170,000 or so clones, 90% to 95% of them singletons. The source is a man in his fifties or sixties with acute or convalescent COVID-19. The sequenced sample was peripheral blood.

CDR3: CSVEGQPDTGELFF. The CDR3 bases are TGCAGCGTTGAGGGACAGCCGGACACCGGGGAGCTGTTTTTT. The V and J genes are TRBV29-1 and TRBJ2-2, with 7 nucleotides matching TRBD1. The length of the CDR3 is 14 residues. The junction had 4 bases not matched to a gene; V was cut back by 3 bases and J by 3 bases. Per the germline V gene, CDR1 is SQVTM and CDR2 is ANQGSEA.